This TCR beta chain was captured in a study of response to subunit inactivated influenza vaccine. This CDR3 is 16 amino acids long. CDR1 is LGHDT, CDR2 YNNKEL, per germline (reference sequence). V dropped 4 bases and J dropped 7; count of bases not matched to a gene: 7. Using its own MiXCR run on the RT-PCR reads, TCRdb lists one record per CDR3 protein. The data contain 650,000 to 800,000 distinct CDR3 sequences, approximately 15% of them seen just once; the ten biggest clones take up around 6.5%. Sequenced material: PBMCs from blood, taken around 14 days before vaccination. This receptor was obtained from a man aged 50 or older who received an inactivated influenza vaccine. The V call is TRBV3-1, the J call TRBJ2-1; 13 bases fit TRBD2. For the CDR3, the DNA is TGTGCCAGCAGCCGCGGGACTAGCGGGATTCTGAATGAGCAGTTCTTC. Residues: CASSRGTSGILNEQFF.